The T cell receptor beta chain described here comes from a study of OX40 agonist ivuxolimab in advanced cancers. Overall study results and limits: Expanded clones belonging to CD8+ T cells outnumbered, on average, those of CD4+. The study did not work out the antigen specificity of the expanded peripheral T cells.

TCRdb's copy holds only in-frame clones and misses some; the assay was immunoSEQ multiplex PCR. The sample shows about 76,000 clones, around 87% of them seen only once. V lost 1 base and J lost 2, with 16 bases in between. Germline assignment: CDR1 SEHNR and CDR2 FQNEAQ (reference sequence). The CDR3 runs 17 residues. With regard to this clone: The antigen is not known.

The chain has TRBV7-9 and TRBJ2-3; a weak D match, TRBD2 (7 bases). The TCR originated in an adult with an advanced solid tumor such as melanoma, head and neck, liver or kidney cancer. Material: CD4+ or CD8+ T cells sorted from blood, obtained in a trial of the OX40 agonist ivuxolimab. CDR3 in DNA: TGTGCCAGCAGCTTAGAACGGGGGGCGCGTAACACAGATACGCAGTATTTT. This codes for CASSLERGARNTDTQYF. The whole variable domain, remainder taken from reference TRBV7-9 and TRBJ2-3, is DTGVSQNPRHKITKRGQNVTFRCDPISEHNRLYWYRQTLGQGPEFLTYFQNEAQLEKSRLLSDRFSAERPKGSFSTLEIQRTEQGDSAMYLCASSLERGARNTDTQYFGPGTRLTVL.